Sequencing of this TCR beta chain was carried out in a study of blood T cell repertoires in COVID-19. Trimming cost V 7 bases and J 8 bases; bases outside gene matches: 25. The V gene's germline CDR1 is WNHNN and CDR2 SYGVQD (reference sequence). The CDR3 length is 19 residues. Using immunoSEQ multiplex PCR, the repertoire was profiled, and TCRdb retains in-frame clones only, with some absent. Found here are approximately 240,000 clones, roughly three quarters of them singletons; the top ten hold 4%. The sample comprised peripheral blood. The sequence was collected from a woman between 40 and 50 years old with active or convalescent COVID-19. V and J are TRBV10-1 and TRBJ1-4; the match to TRBD1 covers 7 bases. The CDR3 spells CASTTTTTGERNPPEKLFF. The CDR3 DNA reads as TGCGCCAGCACCACGACGACCACAGGGGAAAGGAATCCCCCCGAAAAACTGTTTTTT.